Following are 27 T cell receptor beta chains from one sample sequenced in a study of prognosis after radiotherapy for stage I lung cancer. From genomic DNA, TCR beta CDR3 was amplified by two-round multiplex PCR. Amplification during the initial PCR round employed primers specific to each TRBV and TRBJ gene. TCRdb redid the calling of the multiplex PCR reads with MiXCR, one entry per CDR3 protein. The table lists over 10,000 distinct CDR3 sequences, less than 50% of them singletons, with about 30% in the top ten. The sample here was PBMCs, taken before or after stereotactic body radiation therapy (not recorded which). The receptors stem from a donor over 45 with non-small cell lung cancer.

With respect to this clonotype: A far larger clone is a single base away, which makes a read error likely. The CDR3 coding sequence is TGTGCCAGCAGTTTTTCGTCCCCGCGAGTCCAAGATACCCAGTACTTC. Its protein product is CASSFSSPRVQDTQYF. The chain joins TRBV6-5 to TRBJ2-5, with D hard to call. The CDR3 has 16 residues. The germline gives CDR1 MNHEY, CDR2 SVGAGI.

This clonotype was recorded a few times. The chain recombines TRBV6-1 with TRBJ1-5; D not resolved. The germline gives CDR1 MNHNS, CDR2 SASEGT. This CDR3 is built from 13 residues. Trimming left V 1 base short and J 7 bases short, with 8 bases between. CDR3 DNA: TGTGCCAGCAGTGAAGGGTTTCTACAGCCCCAGCATTTT. Translated: CASSEGFLQPQHF.

V is TRBV7-8 and J is TRBJ1-2; D remains unclear. Trimming took 5 bases from V and 0 from J, leaving 13 bases between them. Germline values: CDR1 SGHVS, CDR2 FQNEAQ. The CDR3 totals 15 residues. The chain's CDR3 is CASSPRLSANYGYTF. CDR3 nucleotides: TGTGCCAGCAGCCCAAGATTATCGGCTAACTATGGCTACACCTTC.

This clonotype came up a few times. This likely reflects a read error, since a far larger clone is one base away. The chain couples TRBV7-3 to TRBJ1-1, with 7 nucleotides matching TRBD1. Looked up from germline, CDR1 is SGHTA and CDR2 is FQGTGA. The CDR3 has 14 amino acids. Here the CDR3 reads CASSLGQVNSPLRF. The CDR3 bases are TGTGCCAGCAGCTTAGGACAGGTGAATTCACCCCTCCGCTTT.

By share, this clonotype counts as medium-sized. This chain connects TRBV12-3 or TRBV12-4 to TRBJ1-2, with a tentative D call TRBD1 (5 bases). V lost 7 bases, J lost 4 bases, and 13 bases lay in between. This CDR3 comprises 13 residues. In nucleotides, the CDR3 is TGTGCCAGCAATTCGGGGCTTTTCTATGGCTACACCTTC. Translated: CASNSGLFYGYTF.

This clonotype showed up just a few times. CDR3 bases: TGTGCCAGCAGCACCGGGACAGACTCCTACGAGCAGTACTTC. Protein sequence: CASSTGTDSYEQYF. The chain recombines TRBV3-1 with TRBJ2-7; TRBD1 matches at 7 bases. CDR1 LGHDT and CDR2 YNNKEL come from the germline V gene (reference sequence). V was clipped by 5 bases and J by 0 bases; unmatched bases: 4. This CDR3 comprises 14 residues.

Remarks on this clonotype: A read error may explain this, as a much larger clone is one base away. The V gene is TRBV9, the J gene TRBJ2-7; 10 bases are shared with TRBD2. This CDR3 has 11 residues. J gave up 6 bases and V 7 bases, and 1 base lay outside the gene matches. CDR1 and CDR2 from the germline V gene are SGDLS and YYNGEE. CDR3 sequence: CASLAGGEQYF. The CDR3 nucleotides are TGTGCCAGCTTAGCGGGGGGCGAGCAGTACTTC.

In this sample, this clonotype is medium-sized. The CDR3 nucleotides read TGTGCCAGCTTTGGGAGGGCGAGCTCCTACAATGAGCAGTTCTTC. Protein sequence: CASFGRASSYNEQFF. The chain carries TRBV28 and TRBJ2-1, with TRBD2 matching over 7 bases. Germline CDR1 MDHEN, CDR2 SYDVKM. After removal of 8 bases from V and 0 bases from J, the junction contained 7 bases not matched to a gene. This CDR3 spans 15 amino acids.

In the case of this clonotype: Sequence at one end of the junction differs from germline and may be a read error. The genes are TRBV19 and TRBJ2-2, with D possibly matching TRBD2 (5 bases). Germline V lookup: CDR1 LNHDA, CDR2 SQIVND (reference sequence). There are 15 residues in the CDR3. The CDR3 nucleotides are TGTGCCAGTAGTATTGGGCAGAGGGCCACCGGGGAGCTTTTTTTT. It translates to CASSIGQRATGELFF. The whole variable domain, remainder taken from reference TRBV19 and TRBJ2-2, is DGGITQSPKYLFRKEGQNVTLSCEQNLNHDAMYWYRQDPGQGLRLIYYSQIVNDFQKGDIAEGYSVSREKKESFPLTVTSAQKNPTAFYLCASSIGQRATGELFFGEGSRLTVL.

This clonotype is classed as medium-sized (0.01 to 0.1%). This chain uses TRBV20-1 with TRBJ1-2, with D possibly TRBD1 on 6 matching bases. V shed 5 bases and J shed 2 bases, with 9 bases lying between them. The CDR3 loop spans 12 amino acids. The V gene's germline CDR1 is DFQATT and CDR2 SNEGSKA (reference sequence). CDR3 protein: CSAGTLNYGYTF. DNA of the CDR3: TGCAGTGCTGGGACACTCAACTATGGCTACACCTTC.

The J gene is TRBJ2-7, the V gene TRBV20-1; 10 nucleotides match TRBD2. J gave up 2 bases and V 0 bases, and 4 bases lay outside the gene matches. The CDR3 loop spans 15 amino acids. Germline V gives CDR1 DFQATT, CDR2 SNEGSKA (reference sequence). CDR3 sequence (DNA): TGCAGTGCTAGAGATCAGCGGGAGGGTACCTACGAGCAGTACTTC. Translation gives CSARDQREGTYEQYF.

This chain uses TRBV6-2 or TRBV6-3 with TRBJ2-7; TRBD1 matches at 7 bases. V was clipped by 5 bases and J by 1 base; unmatched bases: 5. The CDR3 has 14 residues. Germline CDR1 MNHEY, CDR2 SVGEGT. The CDR3 is CASSRQGESYEQYF. CDR3 DNA sequence: TGTGCCAGCAGTAGACAGGGTGAGTCCTACGAGCAGTACTTC.

In nucleotides, the CDR3 is TGTGCCAGCAGATTCAGGGGCAATGAGCAGTTCTTC. Translation gives CASRFRGNEQFF. This sequence joins TRBV7-9 and TRBJ2-1; D is possibly TRBD1 (6 bases). Germline V gene data show CDR1 as SEHNR and CDR2 as FQNEAQ (reference sequence). This CDR3 is 12 amino acids long. Trimming stripped 6 bases from V and 6 bases from J, with 9 bases between.

This clonotype was observed once. The chain combines TRBV28 with TRBJ2-7, with a weak D call TRBD1 (6 bases). Germline V CDR1 and CDR2: MDHEN, SYDVKM. This CDR3 is 10 amino acids long. The ends were cut back, 9 bases at V and 9 bases at J, with 12 bases in the middle. The CDR3 sequence is CARKGGLQYF. As DNA, the CDR3 is TGTGCCAGGAAAGGGGGATTGCAGTACTTC.

In its sample, this clonotype ranks as medium-sized. This chain links TRBV9 with TRBJ2-7, with D perhaps matching TRBD1 or TRBD2 (5 bases each). CDR3 length equals 16 residues. Trimming stripped 3 bases from V and 5 bases from J, with 21 bases between. The germline V gene has CDR1 SGDLS and CDR2 YYNGEE. DNA of the CDR3: TGTGCCAGCAGCGAGGGCGATGGGGCGGGCCTCGACGAGCAGTACTTC. Its translation is CASSEGDGAGLDEQYF.

There are a few counts of this clonotype. As DNA, the CDR3 is TGTGCCAACACCTCCCCGCCCCGGCTAGCGGGATCTGCTCCCTACGAGCAGTACTTC. Translating it yields CANTSPPRLAGSAPYEQYF. The rearrangement joins TRBV6-1 to TRBJ2-7, with TRBD2 matching over 9 bases. J was trimmed by 2 bases and V by 10 bases; bases with no gene match: 24. Per the germline V gene, CDR1 is MNHNS and CDR2 is SASEGT. This CDR3 comprises 19 residues.

V usage is TRBV15 and J usage is TRBJ2-5; D call uncertain. The V end lost 5 bases, the J end lost 5 bases, and 9 bases lay between the germline ends. From germline, CDR1 is LNHNV and CDR2 YYDKDF (reference sequence). This CDR3 region has 12 residues. The CDR3 region has the DNA TGTGCCACCAGCGGATTTGCGGAGACCCAGTACTTC. Its translation: CATSGFAETQYF. The variable domain in full, completed from reference TRBV15 and TRBJ2-5, reads DAMVIQNPRYQVTQFGKPVTLSCSQTLNHNVMYWYQQKSSQAPKLLFHYYDKDFNNEADTPDNFQSRRPNTSFCFLDIRSPGLGDTAMYLCATSGFAETQYFGPGTRLLVL.

This clonotype was counted at least ten times. V usage is TRBV27 and J usage is TRBJ1-5; tentative D call: TRBD1 (5 bases). The CDR3 is 15 amino acids. Germline CDR1 and CDR2: MNHEY and SMNVEV (reference sequence). Trimming took 4 bases from V and 0 from J, leaving 10 bases between them. The CDR3 here is CASSSRAFSNQPQHF. In DNA form, the CDR3 reads TGTGCCAGCAGTTCCAGGGCGTTTAGCAATCAGCCCCAGCATTTT.

In this sample, this clonotype turned up many times. The V and J genes are TRBV20-1 and TRBJ1-4, with unresolved D. The ends were cut back, 1 base at V and 10 bases at J, with 16 bases in the middle. Germline V gene data show CDR1 as DFQATT and CDR2 as SNEGSKA (reference sequence). The CDR3 totals 14 residues. The CDR3, as DNA: TGCAGTGCTAGAGGGTCCGAGCCTCGGGGAAAACTGTTTTTT. It encodes CSARGSEPRGKLFF.

The chain recombines TRBV11-2 with TRBJ1-1, with 7 bases matching TRBD1. The CDR3 spans 14 residues. V was pared by 5 bases and J by 5 bases, with 8 bases of the junction left unmatched. Germline CDR1 and CDR2: SGHAT and FQNNGV. For the CDR3, the DNA is TGTGCCAGCAGCACCCGCCCACAGGGGACTGAAGCTTTCTTT. Amino acids: CASSTRPQGTEAFF.

This clonotype appeared many times. The chain uses TRBV6-4 and TRBJ2-2; TRBD2 aligns across 11 bases. The germline V gene has CDR1 MRHNA and CDR2 SNTAGT. V trimming: 3 bases; J trimming: 8 bases; junction bases outside the gene matches: 2. This CDR3 is built from 14 residues. CDR3 DNA sequence: TGTGCCAGCAGTGAACTAGCGGGAGCTGGGGAGCTGTTTTTT. Protein sequence: CASSELAGAGELFF.

This clonotype has a count of ten or more. The J gene is TRBJ2-7, the V gene TRBV7-2, with D tentatively TRBD2 (7 bases). The CDR3 is 16 residues long. The V end lost 0 bases, the J end lost 2 bases, and 14 bases lay between the germline ends. In germline, CDR1 is SGHTA, CDR2 FQGNSA. CDR3 region: CASSLARGGRAYEQYF. CDR3 DNA sequence: TGTGCCAGCAGCTTAGCTAGGGGGGGGAGGGCCTACGAGCAGTACTTC.

J is TRBJ2-7 and V is TRBV7-2; 8 nucleotides line up with TRBD1. Germline V gene data show CDR1 as SGHTA and CDR2 as FQGNSA. After removal of 1 base from V and 4 bases from J, the junction contained 6 bases not matched to a gene. The CDR3 loop spans 15 amino acids. The CDR3 loop is CASSLGTGTLYEQYF. CDR3 sequence (DNA): TGTGCCAGCAGCTTAGGGACAGGGACACTTTACGAGCAGTACTTC.

There are a few counts of this clonotype. A far larger clone is one base from this, pointing to a likely read error. The chain couples TRBV7-9 to TRBJ2-2; the match to TRBD2 covers 15 bases. Germline V gene lookup returns CDR1 SEHNR and CDR2 FQNEAQ (reference sequence). The CDR3 is 23 amino acids. V gave up 2 bases and J gave up 1 base; unmatched junction bases: 17. The CDR3 sequence: CASSLTYRLPGLAGGMNTGELFF. CDR3 coding DNA: TGTGCCAGCAGCTTAACGTACAGGCTGCCGGGACTAGCGGGAGGCATGAACACCGGGGAGCTGTTTTTT.

The chain employs TRBV6-5 and TRBJ2-7, with TRBD2 as a possible D gene (5 bases). The CDR3 spans 15 residues. Trimming took 2 bases from V and 4 from J, leaving 15 bases between them. The germline V gene has CDR1 MNHEY and CDR2 SVGAGI. CDR3 sequence: CASSYGGGSIYEQYF. CDR3 bases: TGTGCCAGCAGTTACGGAGGTGGGAGTATATACGAGCAGTACTTC.

This clonotype was counted many times. The chain carries TRBV5-4 and TRBJ1-2; D remains unclear. From germline, CDR1 is SGHNT and CDR2 YYREEE (reference sequence). The CDR3 covers 13 residues. V lost 0 bases, J lost 4 bases, and 7 bases lay in between. The chain's CDR3 is CASSLGATYGYTF. The CDR3 DNA reads TGTGCCAGCAGCTTGGGTGCTACCTATGGCTACACCTTC.

This clonotype was recorded at least ten times. The chain uses TRBV28 and TRBJ1-2; 8 bases are shared with TRBD1. This CDR3 is built from 14 residues. Per germline, CDR1 MDHEN and CDR2 SYDVKM. V gave up 6 bases and J gave up 4 bases; unmatched junction bases: 7. CDR3: CASSRQGQGYGYTF. CDR3 coding DNA: TGTGCCAGCAGCCGACAGGGGCAGGGCTATGGCTACACCTTC.